The TCR beta chain under discussion was sequenced for a study of lymphopenia after photon versus proton radiotherapy. Clones were sequenced by immunoSEQ multiplex PCR, and TCRdb holds only the in-frame ones, with some missing. The sample has about 160,000 clones, around 85% seen once. Trimming shortened V by 0 bases and J by 5 bases, and 8 bases separated the two germline ends. The CDR3 spans 13 residues. The V gene's germline CDR1 is LNHNV and CDR2 YYDKDF (reference sequence). The clonotype was recovered from a middle-aged man with gastric cancer. The sample was peripheral blood, taken from a patient treated with photon-based radiotherapy. The chain is built from TRBV15 and TRBJ2-7, with D uncertain. The CDR3 here is CATSRDGIHEQYF. The CDR3 DNA reads as TGTGCCACCAGCAGAGATGGTATCCACGAGCAGTACTTC.